This T cell receptor beta chain was documented in a study of blood T cell repertoires in COVID-19. Study overall: The United States, Italy and Spain provided the acute and convalescent COVID-19 samples.

This table comes from immunoSEQ multiplex PCR, and its TCRdb copy is limited to in-frame clones, with some not included. Counted here are 90,000 to 110,000 clones, roughly 80% occurring once; the ten biggest clones make up roughly 15%. The germline CDR1 and CDR2 sequences are KGHSH and LQKENI. The CDR3 has 13 residues. V lost 3 bases, J lost 5 bases, and 10 bases lay in between. Material for sequencing was peripheral blood. This TCR derives from a woman of 80 years or more with acute or convalescent COVID-19. V and J are TRBV18 and TRBJ2-5; a weak D match, TRBD2 (5 bases). In nucleotides, the CDR3 is TGTGCCAGCTCACCTCTGTCGGGGGAGACCCAGTACTTC. Translation gives CASSPLSGETQYF.